What follows are 17 T cell receptor beta chains derived from one specimen sequenced in a study of CD8 T cells in ankylosing spondylitis (TCRdb year 2017). Library preparation employed 5' RACE. Reads for this sample came from an Illumina HiSeq 2500. Clones were called with MiXCR by TCRdb after fastp trimmed the public reads at Q25, and only in-frame beta chains were retained. Records with the same CDR3 protein are collapsed into one entry carrying the most frequent genes and DNA. The sample table contains about 240,000 distinct CDR3 sequences; only one count was recorded for 7.5% to 9% of them. Approximately 7% of the sample is in the top ten clones. Specimen: blood, either unsorted or a sorted T cell fraction (not recorded which). These receptors originate from a male donor with ankylosing spondylitis or in good health (not recorded which).

This clonotype turned up a few times. This chain links TRBV4-3 with TRBJ1-2; weak D call: TRBD1 (5 bases). The V and J ends lost 4 bases and 4 bases respectively, with 13 bases between them. The CDR3 is made up of 14 amino acids. The germline gives CDR1 LGHNA, CDR2 YSLEER. The CDR3 nucleotides read TGCGCCAGCAGCCGGTCGGGGGGGTTCTATGGCTACACCTTC. Protein sequence: CASSRSGGFYGYTF.

In this sample, this clonotype turned up many times. The genes are TRBV9 and TRBJ2-3; D is uncertain. This CDR3 is 13 amino acids long. Trimming took 2 bases from V and 6 from J, leaving 10 bases between them. Germline V CDR1 and CDR2: SGDLS, YYNGEE. CDR3 protein: CASSVGRLDTQYF. The CDR3 coding sequence is TGTGCCAGCAGCGTCGGAAGGCTCGATACGCAGTATTTT.

This clonotype was picked up a small number of times. This rearrangement joins TRBV4-2 to TRBJ2-1, with 10 bases aligning to TRBD2. Germline V gene lookup returns CDR1 LGHNA and CDR2 YNFKEQ. There are 17 residues in the CDR3. V trimming: 0 bases; J trimming: 7 bases; junction bases outside the gene matches: 9. DNA of the CDR3: TGTGCCAGCAGCCAAGATTACTCCAAGCGGGAGGGGAATGAGCAGTTCTTC. Its protein product is CASSQDYSKREGNEQFF.

This chain joins TRBV19 and TRBJ1-5; no clear D. This CDR3 region has 14 residues. The germline CDR1 and CDR2 sequences are LNHDA and SQIVND (reference sequence). V lost 5 bases, J lost 2 bases, and 10 bases lay in between. CDR3 in amino acids: CASSLLRRNQPQHF. CDR3 bases: TGTGCCAGTAGTCTACTGCGTCGCAATCAGCCCCAGCATTTT.

This clonotype occurred many times. The chain couples TRBV10-3 to TRBJ2-1, with 8 bases fitting TRBD2. The CDR3 runs to 14 residues. In germline, CDR1 is ENHRY, CDR2 SYGVKD. The J segment lost 9 bases and the V segment lost 2 bases, leaving 6 bases of the junction unmatched. CDR3: CAISENGRAGEQFF. The DNA of the CDR3 is TGTGCCATCAGTGAGAACGGGAGGGCCGGTGAGCAGTTCTTC.

This clonotype has ten or more counts. The V call is TRBV29-1, the J call TRBJ2-7; D is unresolved. V was shortened by 4 bases and J by 3 bases, with 7 bases between the two germline ends. The CDR3 consists of 11 residues. Germline CDR1 is SQVTM and CDR2 is ANQGSEA. The CDR3 sequence is CSVVGNYEQYF. DNA for the CDR3: TGCAGCGTTGTTGGAAACTACGAGCAGTACTTC.

The V gene is TRBV29-1, the J gene TRBJ2-5; the D gene could be TRBD1 or TRBD2 (5 bases each). The V end lost 1 base, the J end lost 5 bases, and 14 bases lay between the germline ends. The CDR3 has 14 residues. Looked up from germline, CDR1 is SQVTM and CDR2 is ANQGSEA. The CDR3 here is CSVEASGREETQYF. For the CDR3, the DNA is TGCAGCGTTGAAGCGTCAGGGAGAGAGGAGACCCAGTACTTC.

The CDR3 DNA follows: TGCGCCAGCAGCTTGGATCGCGGGAGAGGAGATACGCAGTATTTT. Translating it yields CASSLDRGRGDTQYF. The gene calls are TRBV5-1 and TRBJ2-3; 7 positions agree with TRBD2. Germline CDR1 is SGHRS and CDR2 is YFSETQ. This CDR3 is 15 amino acids long. V gave up 0 bases and J gave up 5 bases; unmatched junction bases: 6. The variable domain in full, completed from reference TRBV5-1 and TRBJ2-3, reads KAGVTQTPRYLIKTRGQQVTLSCSPISGHRSVSWYQQTPGQGLQFLFEYFSETQRNKGNFPGRFSGRQFSNSRSEMNVSTLELGDSALYLCASSLDRGRGDTQYFGPGTRLTVL.

Comment on this clonotype: This may arise from a read error, as a much more abundant clone is one base away. This rearrangement joins TRBV7-2 to TRBJ2-2; maybe TRBD2 (6 bases). Germline V lookup: CDR1 SGHTA, CDR2 FQGNSA. The CDR3 length is 15 residues. For the CDR3, the DNA is TGTGCCAGCAGCTTTTCGGACTATAACATCGGGGAGCTGTTTTTT. Its translation is CASSFSDYNIGELFF.

The gene calls are TRBV4-2 and TRBJ2-5; 7 bases match TRBD2. V shed 0 bases, J shed 7 bases, and the junction held 8 bases outside the gene matches. There are 15 residues in the CDR3. The V gene's germline CDR1 is LGHNA and CDR2 YNFKEQ. The CDR3 here is CASSQDRGGEWTQYF. Written as DNA, the CDR3 is TGTGCCAGCAGCCAAGACCGCGGGGGTGAATGGACCCAGTACTTC.

This clonotype was seen only a few times. This chain links TRBV7-8 with TRBJ2-4, with D possibly TRBD2 on 5 matching bases. Trimming took off 4 bases at V and 0 bases at J, with 16 bases between the two ends. The V gene's germline CDR1 is SGHVS and CDR2 FQNEAQ. This CDR3 is 17 amino acids long. CDR3 DNA sequence: TGTGCCAGCAGCTCCACCGGGGTCCTCCTAGCCAAAAACATTCAGTACTTC. Translated, it gives CASSSTGVLLAKNIQYF.

This clonotype was seen at least ten times. This chain connects TRBV12-3 or TRBV12-4 to TRBJ1-5; TRBD1 might be the D (5 bases). V gave up 6 bases and J gave up 8 bases, with 14 bases separating them. The CDR3 covers 13 residues. In DNA form, the CDR3 reads TGTGCCAGCAGGGGACCGGGACCCGAGCCCCAGCATTTT. Its protein is CASRGPGPEPQHF.

In this sample, this clonotype turned up many times. The gene calls are TRBV5-6 and TRBJ1-5; 9 nucleotides align to TRBD1. CDR1 and CDR2 from the germline V gene are SGHDT and YYEEEE. V lost 4 bases and J lost 11; bases outside the gene matches: 10. The CDR3 is 14 residues long. The CDR3 bases are TGTGCCAGCAGCCCCCGGGACAGGGAGGGGACCCAGCATTTT. Protein product: CASSPRDREGTQHF.

This clonotype has ten or more counts. V and J are TRBV12-3 or TRBV12-4 and TRBJ2-5, with D hard to call. The CDR3 is 14 amino acids. The V end lost 5 bases, the J end lost 3 bases, and 13 bases lay between the germline ends. CDR3 nucleotide sequence: TGTGCCAGCAGTCCCTACCGGGCCGAAGAGACCCAGTACTTC. Its protein product is CASSPYRAEETQYF.

The table lists this clonotype with a few counts. CDR3 region: CASSYGRSSYEQYF. The CDR3 bases are TGTGCCAGCAGCTACGGACGGTCCTCCTACGAGCAGTACTTC. The chain combines TRBV7-9 with TRBJ2-7, with D uncertain. Trimming left V 4 bases short and J 0 bases short, with 10 bases between. CDR3 length: 14 residues. Germline V gene data show CDR1 as SEHNR and CDR2 as FQNEAQ (reference sequence).

The chain has TRBV20-1 and TRBJ2-5; tentative D call: TRBD1 (5 bases). Trimming shortened V by 4 bases and J by 0 bases, and 9 bases separated the two germline ends. CDR1 DFQATT and CDR2 SNEGSKA come from the germline V gene (reference sequence). CDR3 length: 13 residues. The CDR3 reads CSATQAYQETQYF. The CDR3 coding sequence is TGCAGTGCTACACAGGCTTACCAAGAGACCCAGTACTTC.

This clonotype was detected ten times or more. J is TRBJ1-6 and V is TRBV4-3; D gene uncertain. CDR1 is LGHNA and CDR2 is YSLEER in the germline V gene. Trimming stripped 0 bases from V and 1 base from J, with 13 bases between. CDR3 length: 18 residues. CDR3 in DNA: TGCGCCAGCAGCCAAGATCGGGTGAAGGGTTCCTATAATTCACCCCTCCACTTT. This sequence encodes CASSQDRVKGSYNSPLHF.